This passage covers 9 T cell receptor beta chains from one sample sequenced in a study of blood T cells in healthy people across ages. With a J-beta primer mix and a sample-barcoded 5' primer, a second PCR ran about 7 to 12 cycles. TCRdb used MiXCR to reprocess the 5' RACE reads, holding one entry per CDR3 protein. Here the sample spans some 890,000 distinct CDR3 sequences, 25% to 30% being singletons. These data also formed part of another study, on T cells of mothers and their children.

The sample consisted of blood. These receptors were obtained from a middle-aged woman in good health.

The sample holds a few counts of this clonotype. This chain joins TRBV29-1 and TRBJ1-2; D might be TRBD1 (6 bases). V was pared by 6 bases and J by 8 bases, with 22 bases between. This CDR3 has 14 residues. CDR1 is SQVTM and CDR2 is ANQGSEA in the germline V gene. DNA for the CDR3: TGCAGCGTGATGGGGAGGACAGCCCGTACGGGCTACACCTTC. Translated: CSVMGRTARTGYTF. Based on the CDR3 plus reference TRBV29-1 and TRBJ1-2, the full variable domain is SAVISQKPSRDICQRGTSLTIQCQVDSQVTMMFWYRQQPGQSLTLIATANQGSEATYESGFVIDKFPISRPNLTFSTLTVSNMSPEDSSIYLCSVMGRTARTGYTFGSGTRLTVV.

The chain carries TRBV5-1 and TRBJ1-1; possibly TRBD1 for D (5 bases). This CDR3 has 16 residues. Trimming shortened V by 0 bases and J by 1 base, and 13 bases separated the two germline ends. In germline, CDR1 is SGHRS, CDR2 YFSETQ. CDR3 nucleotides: TGCGCCAGCAGCTTGGTCGGCAGGGTACCGAACACTGAAGCTTTCTTT. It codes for CASSLVGRVPNTEAFF.

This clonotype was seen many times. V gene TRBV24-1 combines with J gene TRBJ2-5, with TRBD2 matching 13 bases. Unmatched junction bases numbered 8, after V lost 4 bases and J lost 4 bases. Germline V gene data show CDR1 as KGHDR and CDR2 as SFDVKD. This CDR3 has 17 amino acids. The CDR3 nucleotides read TGTGCCACCAGTGACCCGCCGGGACTAGCGGGGTCAGAGACCCAGTACTTC. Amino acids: CATSDPPGLAGSETQYF.

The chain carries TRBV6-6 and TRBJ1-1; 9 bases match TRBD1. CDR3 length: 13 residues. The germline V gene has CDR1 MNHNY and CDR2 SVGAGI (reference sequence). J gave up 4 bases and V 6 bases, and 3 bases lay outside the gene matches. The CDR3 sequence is CASRRGQGTEAFF. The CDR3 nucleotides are TGTGCCAGCAGACGGGGACAGGGCACTGAAGCTTTCTTT.

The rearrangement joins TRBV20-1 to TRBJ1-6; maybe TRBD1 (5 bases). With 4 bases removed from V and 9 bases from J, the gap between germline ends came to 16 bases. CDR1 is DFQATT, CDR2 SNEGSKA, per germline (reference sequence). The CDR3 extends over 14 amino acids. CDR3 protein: CSAIPGLPSSPLHF. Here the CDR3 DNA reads TGCAGTGCTATTCCGGGGCTACCGAGTTCACCCCTCCACTTT.

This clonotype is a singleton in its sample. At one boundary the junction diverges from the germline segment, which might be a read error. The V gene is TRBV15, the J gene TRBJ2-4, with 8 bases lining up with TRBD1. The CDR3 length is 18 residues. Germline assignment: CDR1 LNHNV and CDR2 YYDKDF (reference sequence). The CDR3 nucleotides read TGTGCCACCAGCTCAGGGACAGGTGGGGGAAAAGCCAAAAACAGTCAGTACTTC. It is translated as CATSSGTGGGKAKNSQYF. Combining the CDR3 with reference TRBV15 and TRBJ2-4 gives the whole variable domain DAMVIQNPRYQVTQFGKPVTLSCSQTLNHNVMYWYQQKSSQAPKLLFHYYDKDFNNEADTPDNFQSRRPNTSFCFLDIRSPGLGDTAMYLCATSSGTGGGKAKNSQYFGAGTRLSVL.

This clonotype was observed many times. The CDR3 DNA reads as TGCAGTGCTCCAGGGGCCAGGAGCTCCTACGAGCAGTACTTC. It yields the protein CSAPGARSSYEQYF. The chain recombines TRBV20-1 with TRBJ2-7, with a weak D call TRBD1 (6 bases). This CDR3 has 14 amino acids. Germline V gene data show CDR1 as DFQATT and CDR2 as SNEGSKA (reference sequence). V was cut by 5 bases and J by 0 bases, with 14 bases left in between.

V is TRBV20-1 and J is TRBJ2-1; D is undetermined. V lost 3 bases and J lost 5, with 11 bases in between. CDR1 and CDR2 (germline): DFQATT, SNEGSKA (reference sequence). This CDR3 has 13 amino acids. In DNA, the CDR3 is TGCAGTGCTAGTGGTCGGTGGAACAATGAGCAGTTCTTC. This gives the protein CSASGRWNNEQFF.

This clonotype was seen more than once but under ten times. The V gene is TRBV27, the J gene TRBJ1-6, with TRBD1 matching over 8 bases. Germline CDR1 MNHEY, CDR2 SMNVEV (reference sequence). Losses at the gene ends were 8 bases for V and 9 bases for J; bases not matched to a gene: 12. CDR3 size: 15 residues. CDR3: CASQPSSGGFSPLHF. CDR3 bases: TGTGCCAGCCAACCTTCCTCAGGGGGCTTTTCACCCCTCCACTTT.